This T cell receptor beta chain was sequenced during a study of CD8+CD57+ T cells in acquired aplastic anemia. About the study: DNA recovered from sorted CD4+ and CD8+ cells had a mean of approximately 3 ug.

This CDR3 contains 14 residues. In germline, CDR1 is KGHDR, CDR2 SFDVKD. V lost 3 bases and J lost 8; bases outside the gene matches: 5. Patients chosen for sequencing had shown CD8+CD57+ cell expansion by flow cytometry. This clonotype has a handful of counts. Antigen unknown. The template for TCR beta VDJ and CDR3 sequence profiling was genomic DNA. One entry per CDR3 protein, called by TCRdb with MiXCR from the reads. The sample consists of approximately 190,000 distinct CDR3 sequences, roughly half of them appearing once. Findings and caveats of the study: Shared by patients and controls, fewer than 30 CD8+ CDR3s were abundant in patients.

The specimen was sorted CD4+, CD8+, or CD8+CD57+ T cells (not recorded which) from PBMCs. This clonotype was sampled from a human donor with aplastic anemia. The chain joins TRBV24-1 to TRBJ1-3; 8 positions match TRBD1. For the CDR3, the DNA is TGTGCCACCAGTGATCCCGGGACAGGACACACCATATATTTT. Translated: CATSDPGTGHTIYF.